This TCR beta chain was retrieved from a study of OX40 agonist ivuxolimab in advanced cancers. TCRdb's copy holds only in-frame clones and misses some; the assay was immunoSEQ multiplex PCR. Altogether around 75,000 clones are present, roughly 89% being singletons, with the ten largest covering around 2.5%. The TCR originated in an adult with an advanced solid tumor such as melanoma, head and neck, liver or kidney cancer. This material consisted of CD4+ or CD8+ T cells sorted from blood, taken in a trial of the OX40 agonist ivuxolimab.

The chain's CDR3 is CASSGDRRGETQYF. Here the CDR3 DNA reads TGTGCTTCGTCCGGCGACAGACGGGGGGAGACCCAGTACTTC. The chain is built from TRBV19 and TRBJ2-5; D is perhaps TRBD2 (6 bases). Looked up from germline, CDR1 is LNHDA and CDR2 is SQIVND (reference sequence). There are 14 residues in the CDR3.